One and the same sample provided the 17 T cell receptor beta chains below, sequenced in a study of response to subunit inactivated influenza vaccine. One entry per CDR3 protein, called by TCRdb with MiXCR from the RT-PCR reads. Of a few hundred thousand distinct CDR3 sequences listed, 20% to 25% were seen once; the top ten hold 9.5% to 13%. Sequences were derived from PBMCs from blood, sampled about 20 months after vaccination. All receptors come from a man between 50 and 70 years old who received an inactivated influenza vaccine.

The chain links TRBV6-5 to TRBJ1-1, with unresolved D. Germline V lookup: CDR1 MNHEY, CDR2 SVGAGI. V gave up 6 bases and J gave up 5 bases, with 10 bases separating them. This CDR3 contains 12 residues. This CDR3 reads CASSRRGTEAFF. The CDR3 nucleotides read TGTGCCAGCAGCCGACGAGGAACTGAAGCTTTCTTT.

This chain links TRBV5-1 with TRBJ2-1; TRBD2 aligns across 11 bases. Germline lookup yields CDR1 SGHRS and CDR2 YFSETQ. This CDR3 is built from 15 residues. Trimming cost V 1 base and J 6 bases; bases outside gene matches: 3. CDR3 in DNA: TGCGCCAGCAGCTTGAGTACTAGCGGGGGCAATGAGCAGTTCTTC. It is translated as CASSLSTSGGNEQFF.

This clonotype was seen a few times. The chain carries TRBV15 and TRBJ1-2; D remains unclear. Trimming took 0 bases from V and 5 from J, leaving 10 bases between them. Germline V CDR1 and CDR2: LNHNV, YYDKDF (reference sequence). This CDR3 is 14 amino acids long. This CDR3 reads CATSRDKTVYGYTF. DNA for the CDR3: TGTGCCACCAGCAGAGATAAAACAGTATATGGCTACACCTTC.

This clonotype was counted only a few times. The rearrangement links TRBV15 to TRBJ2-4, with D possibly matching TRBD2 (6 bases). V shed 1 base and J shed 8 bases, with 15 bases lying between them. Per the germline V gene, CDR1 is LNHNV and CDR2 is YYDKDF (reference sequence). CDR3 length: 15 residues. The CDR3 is CATSRGGSGRDIQYF. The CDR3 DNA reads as TGTGCCACCAGCAGAGGGGGTAGCGGAAGGGACATTCAGTACTTC.

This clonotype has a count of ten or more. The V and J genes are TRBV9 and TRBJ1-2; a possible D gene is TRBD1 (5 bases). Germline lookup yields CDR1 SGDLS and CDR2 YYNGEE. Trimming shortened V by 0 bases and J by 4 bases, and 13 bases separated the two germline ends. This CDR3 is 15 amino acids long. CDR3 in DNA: TGTGCCAGCAGCGTAGGAGCAGGGTCGATCTATGGCTACACCTTC. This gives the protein CASSVGAGSIYGYTF.

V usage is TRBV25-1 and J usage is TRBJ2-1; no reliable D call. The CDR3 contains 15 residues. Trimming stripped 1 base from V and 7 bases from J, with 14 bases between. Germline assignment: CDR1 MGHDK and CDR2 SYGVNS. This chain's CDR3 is CASSESPGRWNEQFF. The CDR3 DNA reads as TGTGCCAGCAGTGAATCCCCGGGTCGCTGGAATGAGCAGTTCTTC. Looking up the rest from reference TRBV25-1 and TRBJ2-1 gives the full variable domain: EADIYQTPRYLVIGTGKKITLECSQTMGHDKMYWYQQDPGMELHLIHYSYGVNSTEKGDLSSESTVSRIRTEHFPLTLESARPSHTSQYLCASSESPGRWNEQFFGPGTRLTVL.

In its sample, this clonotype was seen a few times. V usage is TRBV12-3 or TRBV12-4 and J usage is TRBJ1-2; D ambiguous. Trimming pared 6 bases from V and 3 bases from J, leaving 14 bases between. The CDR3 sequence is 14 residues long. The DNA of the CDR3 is TGTGCCAGCAGGCAGGCGGGCGTTGACTATGGCTACACCTTC. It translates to CASRQAGVDYGYTF.

CDR3 in amino acids: CSARDLVAGEAFF. Written as DNA, the CDR3 is TGCAGTGCTAGAGATCTTGTCGCAGGGGAAGCTTTCTTT. The chain is built from TRBV20-1 and TRBJ1-1; possibly TRBD1 for D (5 bases). Trimming shortened V by 0 bases and J by 8 bases, and 13 bases separated the two germline ends. Germline V gene lookup returns CDR1 DFQATT and CDR2 SNEGSKA (reference sequence). This CDR3 has 13 residues.

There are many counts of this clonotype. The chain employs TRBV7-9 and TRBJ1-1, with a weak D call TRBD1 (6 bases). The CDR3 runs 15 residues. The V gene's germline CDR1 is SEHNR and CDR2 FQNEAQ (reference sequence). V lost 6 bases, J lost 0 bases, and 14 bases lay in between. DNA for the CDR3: TGTGCCAGCAGTTCTACAGGGATCTTGAACACTGAAGCTTTCTTT. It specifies CASSSTGILNTEAFF.

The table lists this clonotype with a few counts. CDR3 protein: CASSRGGLSTDTQYF. The CDR3, as DNA: TGTGCCAGCAGCCGAGGGGGTCTTAGCACAGATACGCAGTATTTT. V gene TRBV7-3 combines with J gene TRBJ2-3; weak D call: TRBD1 (6 bases). Germline V gene lookup returns CDR1 SGHTA and CDR2 FQGTGA. V was pared by 5 bases and J by 0 bases, with 12 bases between. The CDR3 length is 15 residues. Using reference TRBV7-3 and TRBJ2-3 for the parts outside the CDR3, the full variable domain is GAGVSQTPSNKVTEKGKYVELRCDPISGHTALYWYRQSLGQGPEFLIYFQGTGAADDSGLPNDRFFAVRPEGSVSTLKIQRTERGDSAVYLCASSRGGLSTDTQYFGPGTRLTVL.

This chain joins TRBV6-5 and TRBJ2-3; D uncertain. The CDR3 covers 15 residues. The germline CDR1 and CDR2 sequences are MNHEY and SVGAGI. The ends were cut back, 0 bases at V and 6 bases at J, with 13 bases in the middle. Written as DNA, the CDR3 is TGTGCCAGCAGTTACTCGACCAGTCGGGCGGATACGCAGTATTTT. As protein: CASSYSTSRADTQYF.

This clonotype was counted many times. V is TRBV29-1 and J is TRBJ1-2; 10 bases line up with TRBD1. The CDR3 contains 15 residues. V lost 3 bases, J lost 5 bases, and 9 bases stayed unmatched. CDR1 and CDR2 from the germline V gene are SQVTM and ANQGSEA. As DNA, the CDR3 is TGCAGCGTTGAGCCCGGGACAGGGGTTCTTTATGGCTACACCTTC. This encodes CSVEPGTGVLYGYTF.

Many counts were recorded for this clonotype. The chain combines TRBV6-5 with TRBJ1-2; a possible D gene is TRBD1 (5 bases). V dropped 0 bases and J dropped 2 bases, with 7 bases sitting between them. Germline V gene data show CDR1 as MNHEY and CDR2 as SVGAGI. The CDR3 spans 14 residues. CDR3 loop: CASSYSGGNYGYTF. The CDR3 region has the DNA TGTGCCAGCAGTTACTCCGGGGGAAACTATGGCTACACCTTC.

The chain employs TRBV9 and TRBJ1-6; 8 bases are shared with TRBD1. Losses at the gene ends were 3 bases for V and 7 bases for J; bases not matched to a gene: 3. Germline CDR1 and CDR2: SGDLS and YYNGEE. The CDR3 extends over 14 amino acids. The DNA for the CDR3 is TGTGCCAGCAGCGCCCAGGGGGCCAATTCACCCCTCCACTTT. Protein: CASSAQGANSPLHF.

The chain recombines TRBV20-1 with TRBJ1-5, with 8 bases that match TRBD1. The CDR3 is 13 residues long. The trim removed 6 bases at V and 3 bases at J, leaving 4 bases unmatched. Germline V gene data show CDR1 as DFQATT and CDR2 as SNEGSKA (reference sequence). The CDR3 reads CSATGVVNQPQHF. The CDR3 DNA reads TGCAGTGCGACAGGGGTTGTCAATCAGCCCCAGCATTTT.

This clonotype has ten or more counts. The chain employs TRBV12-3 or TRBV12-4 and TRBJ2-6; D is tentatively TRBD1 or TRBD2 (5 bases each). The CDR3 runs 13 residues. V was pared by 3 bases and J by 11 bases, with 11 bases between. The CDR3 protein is CASSLGTGHVLTF. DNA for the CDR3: TGTGCCAGCAGTTTGGGGACGGGGCACGTCCTGACTTTC.

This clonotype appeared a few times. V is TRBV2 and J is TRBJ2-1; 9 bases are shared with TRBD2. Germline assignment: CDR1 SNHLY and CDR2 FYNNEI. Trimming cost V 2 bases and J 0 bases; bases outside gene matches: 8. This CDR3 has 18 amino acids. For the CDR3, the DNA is TGTGCCAGCAGTGAACTGGCGGGAGGGGCGAGCTCCTACAATGAGCAGTTCTTC. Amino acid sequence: CASSELAGGASSYNEQFF.